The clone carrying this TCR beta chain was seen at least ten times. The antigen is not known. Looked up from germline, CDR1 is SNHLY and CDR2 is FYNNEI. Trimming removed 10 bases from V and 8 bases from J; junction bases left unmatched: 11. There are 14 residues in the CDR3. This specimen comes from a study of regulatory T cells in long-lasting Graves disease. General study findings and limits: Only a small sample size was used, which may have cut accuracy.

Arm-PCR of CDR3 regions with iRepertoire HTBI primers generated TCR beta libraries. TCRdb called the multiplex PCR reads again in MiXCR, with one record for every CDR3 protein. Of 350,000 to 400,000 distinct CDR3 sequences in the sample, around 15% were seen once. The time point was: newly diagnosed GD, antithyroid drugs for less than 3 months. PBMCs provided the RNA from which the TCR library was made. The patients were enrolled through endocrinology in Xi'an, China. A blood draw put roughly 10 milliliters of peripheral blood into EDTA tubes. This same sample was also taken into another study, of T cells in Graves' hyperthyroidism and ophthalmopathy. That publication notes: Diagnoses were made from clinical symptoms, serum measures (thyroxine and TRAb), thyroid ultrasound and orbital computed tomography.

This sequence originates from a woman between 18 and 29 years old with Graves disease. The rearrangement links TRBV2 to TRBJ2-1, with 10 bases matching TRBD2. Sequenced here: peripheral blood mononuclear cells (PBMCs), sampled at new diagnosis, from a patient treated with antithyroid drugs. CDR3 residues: CAIVAGGKRDEQFF. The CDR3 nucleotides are TGTGCCATCGTAGCGGGGGGTAAGAGAGATGAGCAGTTCTTC.